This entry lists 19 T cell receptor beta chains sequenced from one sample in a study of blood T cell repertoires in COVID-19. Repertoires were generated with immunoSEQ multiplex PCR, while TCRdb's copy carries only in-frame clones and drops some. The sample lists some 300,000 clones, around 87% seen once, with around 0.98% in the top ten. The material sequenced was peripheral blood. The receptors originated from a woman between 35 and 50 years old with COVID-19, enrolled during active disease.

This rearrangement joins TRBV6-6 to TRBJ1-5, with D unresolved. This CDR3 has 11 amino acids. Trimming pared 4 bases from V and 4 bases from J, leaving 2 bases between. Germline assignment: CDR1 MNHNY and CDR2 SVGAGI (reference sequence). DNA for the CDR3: TGTGCCAGCAGTTCAAATCAGCCCCAGCATTTT. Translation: CASSSNQPQHF.

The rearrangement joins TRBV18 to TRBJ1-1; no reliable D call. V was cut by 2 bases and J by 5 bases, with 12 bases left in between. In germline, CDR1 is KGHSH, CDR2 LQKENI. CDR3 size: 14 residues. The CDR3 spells CASSPEDRGTEAFF. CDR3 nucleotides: TGTGCCAGCTCACCAGAGGACCGAGGGACTGAAGCTTTCTTT.

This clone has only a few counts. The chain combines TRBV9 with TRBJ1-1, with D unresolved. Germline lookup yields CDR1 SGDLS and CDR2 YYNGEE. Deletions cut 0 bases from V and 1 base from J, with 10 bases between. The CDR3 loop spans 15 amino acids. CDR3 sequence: CASSVGPAGNTEAFF. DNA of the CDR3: TGTGCCAGCAGCGTAGGCCCTGCGGGGAACACTGAAGCTTTCTTT.

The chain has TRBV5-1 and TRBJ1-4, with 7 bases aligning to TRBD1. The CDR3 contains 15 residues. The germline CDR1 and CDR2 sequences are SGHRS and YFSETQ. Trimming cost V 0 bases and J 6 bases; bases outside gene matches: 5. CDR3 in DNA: TGCGCCAGCAGCTTGGCGTGGGACAGAGATGAAAAACTGTTTTTT. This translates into CASSLAWDRDEKLFF.

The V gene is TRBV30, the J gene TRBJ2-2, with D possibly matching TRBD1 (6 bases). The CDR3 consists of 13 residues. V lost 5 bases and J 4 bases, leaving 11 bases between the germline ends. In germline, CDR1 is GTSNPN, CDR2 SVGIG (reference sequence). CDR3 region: CAWGVQGTGELFF. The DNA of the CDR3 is TGTGCCTGGGGGGTACAGGGCACCGGGGAGCTGTTTTTT.

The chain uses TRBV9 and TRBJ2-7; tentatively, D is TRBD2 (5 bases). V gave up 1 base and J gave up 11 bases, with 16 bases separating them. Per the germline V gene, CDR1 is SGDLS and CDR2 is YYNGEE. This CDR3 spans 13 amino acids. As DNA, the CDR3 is TGTGCCAGCAGCGTACCGGGGTTCCCCGGGGAGTACTTC. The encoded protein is CASSVPGFPGEYF.

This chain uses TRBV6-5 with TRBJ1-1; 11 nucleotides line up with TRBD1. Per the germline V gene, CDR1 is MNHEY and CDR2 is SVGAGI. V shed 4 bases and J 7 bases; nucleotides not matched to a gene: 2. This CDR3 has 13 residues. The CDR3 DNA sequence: TGTGCCAGCAGTTGGACAGGGGGCGTTGAAGCTTTCTTT. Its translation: CASSWTGGVEAFF.

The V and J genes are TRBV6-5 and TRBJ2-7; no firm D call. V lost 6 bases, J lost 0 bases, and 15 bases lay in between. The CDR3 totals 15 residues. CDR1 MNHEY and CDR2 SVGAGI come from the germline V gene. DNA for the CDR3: TGTGCCAGCAGCCCAACAGCTCTTAGCTCCTACGAGCAGTACTTC. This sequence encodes CASSPTALSSYEQYF.

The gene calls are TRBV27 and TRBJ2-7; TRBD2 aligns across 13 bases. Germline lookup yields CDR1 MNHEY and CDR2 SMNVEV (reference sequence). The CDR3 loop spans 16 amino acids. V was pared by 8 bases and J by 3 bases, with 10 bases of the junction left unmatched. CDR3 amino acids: CASRRPGLAGVYEQYF. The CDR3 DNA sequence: TGTGCCAGCCGCCGACCCGGACTAGCGGGAGTCTACGAGCAGTACTTC.

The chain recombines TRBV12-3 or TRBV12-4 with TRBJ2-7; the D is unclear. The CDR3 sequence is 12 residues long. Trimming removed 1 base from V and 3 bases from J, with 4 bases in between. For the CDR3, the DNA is TGTGCCAGCAGTTTAGACAGCTACGAGCAGTACTTC. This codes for CASSLDSYEQYF.

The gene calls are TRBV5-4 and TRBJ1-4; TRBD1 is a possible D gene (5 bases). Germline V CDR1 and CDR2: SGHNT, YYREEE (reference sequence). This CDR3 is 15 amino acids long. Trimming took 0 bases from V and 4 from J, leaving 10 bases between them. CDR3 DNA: TGTGCCAGCAGCTTGGGTCGACAGTTTAATGAAAAACTGTTTTTT. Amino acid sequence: CASSLGRQFNEKLFF.

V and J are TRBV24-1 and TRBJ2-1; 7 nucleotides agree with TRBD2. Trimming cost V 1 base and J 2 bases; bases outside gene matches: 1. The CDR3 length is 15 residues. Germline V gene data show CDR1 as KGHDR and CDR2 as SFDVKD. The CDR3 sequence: CATSDLAGTYNEQFF. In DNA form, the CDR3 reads TGTGCCACCAGTGATTTAGCGGGGACCTACAATGAGCAGTTCTTC.

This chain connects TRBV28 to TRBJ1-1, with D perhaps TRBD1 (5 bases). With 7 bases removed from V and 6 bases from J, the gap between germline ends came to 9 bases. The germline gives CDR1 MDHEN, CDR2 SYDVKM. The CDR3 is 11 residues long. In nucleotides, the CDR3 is TGTGCCAGCACCTCGACAGCTGAAGCTTTCTTT. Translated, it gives CASTSTAEAFF.

This CDR3 reads CASRLGDTQYF. DNA for the CDR3: TGTGCCAGCCGGCTAGGAGATACGCAGTATTTT. The chain combines TRBV12-3 or TRBV12-4 with TRBJ2-3; unclear D gene. Deletions cut 8 bases from V and 5 bases from J, with 8 bases between. This CDR3 contains 11 residues.

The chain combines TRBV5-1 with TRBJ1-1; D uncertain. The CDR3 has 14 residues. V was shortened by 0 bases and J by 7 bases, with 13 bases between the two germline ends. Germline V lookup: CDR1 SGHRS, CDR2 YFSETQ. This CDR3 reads CASSLAAAGGEAFF. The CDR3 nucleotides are TGCGCCAGCAGCTTGGCCGCGGCAGGAGGTGAAGCTTTCTTT.

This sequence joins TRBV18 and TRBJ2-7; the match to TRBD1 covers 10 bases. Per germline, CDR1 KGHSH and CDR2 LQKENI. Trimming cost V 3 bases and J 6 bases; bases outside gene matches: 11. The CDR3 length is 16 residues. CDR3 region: CASSPLETGTGVEQYF. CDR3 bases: TGTGCCAGCTCACCCTTAGAGACCGGGACAGGGGTCGAGCAGTACTTC.

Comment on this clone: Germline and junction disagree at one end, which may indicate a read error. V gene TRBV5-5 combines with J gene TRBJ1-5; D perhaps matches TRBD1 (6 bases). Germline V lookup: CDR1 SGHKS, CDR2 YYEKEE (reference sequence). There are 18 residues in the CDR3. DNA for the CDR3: TGTGCCAGCCGCTTGGGGGGCGGGGGTCACCGTGGGCGTCAGCCCCAGCATTTT. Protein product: CASRLGGGGHRGRQPQHF.

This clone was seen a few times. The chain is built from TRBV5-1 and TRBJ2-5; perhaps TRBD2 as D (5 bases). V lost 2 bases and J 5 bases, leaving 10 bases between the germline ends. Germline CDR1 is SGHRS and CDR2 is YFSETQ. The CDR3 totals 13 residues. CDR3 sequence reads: CASSLLVGETQYF. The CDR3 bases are TGCGCCAGCAGCTTACTAGTAGGGGAGACCCAGTACTTC.

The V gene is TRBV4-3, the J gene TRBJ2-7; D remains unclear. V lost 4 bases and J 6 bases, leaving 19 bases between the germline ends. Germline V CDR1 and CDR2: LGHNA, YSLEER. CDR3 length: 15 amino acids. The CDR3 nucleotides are TGCGCCAGCAGCCCCTACCCCGTCCCTTCGGGCGAGCAGTACTTC. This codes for CASSPYPVPSGEQYF.